The entry below gives a single TCR beta chain sequence along with its context. The target antigen is unknown. TCRdb's copy holds only in-frame clones and misses some; the assay was immunoSEQ multiplex PCR. This repertoire shows about 89,000 clones, around 92% found once; its top ten account for approximately 0.096%. The sample comes from a study of graft-versus-host responses after intestinal transplantation. In the study overall: Tacrolimus and steroids were given for around 3 years to all recipients after anti-thymocyte globulin induction. Regarding the study as a whole: The marrow of recipients harbored GvH clones, and ileum or blood showed some of them first.

V shed 1 base and J shed 8 bases, with 19 bases lying between them. CDR3 length equals 16 residues. CDR1 and CDR2 from the germline V gene are SGHTA and FQGNSA. This chain links TRBV7-2 with TRBJ2-3, with D possibly matching TRBD1 (6 bases). Sequencing used unstimulated CD4+ T cells sorted from spleen or lymph node cells, obtained before intestinal transplant. The clonotype was recovered from a human donor who received an intestinal transplant. The CDR3 loop is CASSLGVGGGVSTQYF. The CDR3 bases are TGTGCCAGCAGCTTAGGCGTCGGTGGGGGCGTGTCTACGCAGTATTTT.